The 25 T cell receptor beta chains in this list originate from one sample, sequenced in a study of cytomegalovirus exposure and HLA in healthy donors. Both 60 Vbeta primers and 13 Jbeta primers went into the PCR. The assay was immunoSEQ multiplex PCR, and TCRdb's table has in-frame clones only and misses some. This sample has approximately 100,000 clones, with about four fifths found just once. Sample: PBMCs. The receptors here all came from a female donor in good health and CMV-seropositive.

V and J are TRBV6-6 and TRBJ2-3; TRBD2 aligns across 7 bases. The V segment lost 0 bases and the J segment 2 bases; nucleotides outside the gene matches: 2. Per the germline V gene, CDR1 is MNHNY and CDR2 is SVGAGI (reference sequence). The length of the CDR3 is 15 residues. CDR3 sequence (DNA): TGTGCCAGCAGTTACTCGGGAGGGCCCACAGATACGCAGTATTTT. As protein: CASSYSGGPTDTQYF.

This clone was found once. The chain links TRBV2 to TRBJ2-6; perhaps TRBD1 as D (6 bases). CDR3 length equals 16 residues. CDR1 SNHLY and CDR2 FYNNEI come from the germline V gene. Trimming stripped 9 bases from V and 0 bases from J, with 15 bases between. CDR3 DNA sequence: TGTGCCAGTAGCCGGGACACCTCCTCTGGGGCCAACGTCCTGACTTTC. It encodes CASSRDTSSGANVLTF.

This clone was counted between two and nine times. The CDR3 protein is CSAEVYNEQFF. The CDR3 coding sequence is TGCAGCGCCGAGGTCTACAATGAGCAGTTCTTC. This chain uses TRBV20-1 with TRBJ2-1; D unclear. The CDR3 sequence is 11 residues long. The germline CDR1 and CDR2 sequences are DFQATT and SNEGSKA (reference sequence).

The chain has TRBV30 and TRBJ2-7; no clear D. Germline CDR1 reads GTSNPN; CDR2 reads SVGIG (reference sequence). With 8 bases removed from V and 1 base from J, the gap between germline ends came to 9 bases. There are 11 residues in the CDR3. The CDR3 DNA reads TGTGCCGGGCTAAATTCCTACGAGCAGTACTTC. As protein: CAGLNSYEQYF. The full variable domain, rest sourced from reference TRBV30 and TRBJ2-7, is SQTIHQWPATLVQPVGSPLSLECTVEGTSNPNLYWYRQAAGRGLQLLFYSVGIGQISSEVPQNLSASRPQDRQFILSSKKLLLSDSGFYLCAGLNSYEQYFGPGTRLTVT.

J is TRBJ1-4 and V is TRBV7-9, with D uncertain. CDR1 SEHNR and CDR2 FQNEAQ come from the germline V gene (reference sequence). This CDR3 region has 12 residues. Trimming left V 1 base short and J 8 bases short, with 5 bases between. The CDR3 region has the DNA TGTGCCAGCAGCTTAGGCCGGGAAAAACTGTTTTTT. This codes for CASSLGREKLFF.

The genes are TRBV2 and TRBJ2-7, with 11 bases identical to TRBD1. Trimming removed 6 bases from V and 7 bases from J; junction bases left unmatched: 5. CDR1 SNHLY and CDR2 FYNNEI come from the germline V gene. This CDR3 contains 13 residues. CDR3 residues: CASSGTGGREQYF. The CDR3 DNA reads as TGTGCCAGCAGCGGGACAGGGGGAAGGGAGCAGTACTTC.

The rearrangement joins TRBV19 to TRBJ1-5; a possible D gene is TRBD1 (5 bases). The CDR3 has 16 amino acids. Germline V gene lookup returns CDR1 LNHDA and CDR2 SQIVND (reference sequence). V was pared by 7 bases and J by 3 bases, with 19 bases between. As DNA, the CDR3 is TGTGCCAGTAAGGGCGGACACCCTACCTTCAATCAGCCCCAGCATTTT. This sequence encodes CASKGGHPTFNQPQHF.

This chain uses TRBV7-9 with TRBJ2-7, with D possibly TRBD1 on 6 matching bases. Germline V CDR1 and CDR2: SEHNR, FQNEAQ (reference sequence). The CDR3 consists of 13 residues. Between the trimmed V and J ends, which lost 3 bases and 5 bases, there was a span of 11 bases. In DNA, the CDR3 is TGTGCCAGCAGCTTGAGGACAGCGAACGAGCAGTACTTC. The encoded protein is CASSLRTANEQYF.

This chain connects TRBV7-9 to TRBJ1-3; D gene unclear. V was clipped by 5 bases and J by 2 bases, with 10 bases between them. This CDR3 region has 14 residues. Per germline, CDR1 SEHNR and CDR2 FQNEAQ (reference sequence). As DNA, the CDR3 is TGTGCCAGCAGCCCCGACATAACTGGAAACACCATATATTTT. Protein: CASSPDITGNTIYF.

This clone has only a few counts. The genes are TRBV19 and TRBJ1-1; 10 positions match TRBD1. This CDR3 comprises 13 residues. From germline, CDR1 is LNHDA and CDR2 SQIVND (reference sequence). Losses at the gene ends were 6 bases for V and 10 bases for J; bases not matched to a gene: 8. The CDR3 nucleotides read TGTGCCAGTAGGGCGACAGGGGGCAGAGGAGCTTTCTTT. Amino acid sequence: CASRATGGRGAFF.

The CDR3 spells CASSKAGVAGTYEQYF. The CDR3 region has the DNA TGTGCCAGCAGCAAAGCCGGGGTAGCGGGGACCTACGAGCAGTACTTC. The genes are TRBV21-1 and TRBJ2-7; the D segment call TRBD2 is taken from the table without a DNA check. TRBV21-1 is listed as a pseudogene. The CDR3 extends over 16 amino acids.

The CDR3 region has the DNA TGTGCCAGCTCACCGGGAGTAGCGGGAGATGAGCAGTTCTTC. Its translation: CASSPGVAGDEQFF. V usage is TRBV18 and J usage is TRBJ2-1, with TRBD2 matching 9 bases. The CDR3 is 14 amino acids. Germline V gives CDR1 KGHSH, CDR2 LQKENI. The ends lost 3 bases at V and 8 bases at J; junction bases unmatched: 5.

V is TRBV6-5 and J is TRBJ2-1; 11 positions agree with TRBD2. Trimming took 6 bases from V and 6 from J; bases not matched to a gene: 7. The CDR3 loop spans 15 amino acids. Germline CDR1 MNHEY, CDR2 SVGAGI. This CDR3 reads CASSRGTSGSNEQFF. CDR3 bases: TGTGCCAGCAGCCGGGGGACTAGCGGCTCCAATGAGCAGTTCTTC.

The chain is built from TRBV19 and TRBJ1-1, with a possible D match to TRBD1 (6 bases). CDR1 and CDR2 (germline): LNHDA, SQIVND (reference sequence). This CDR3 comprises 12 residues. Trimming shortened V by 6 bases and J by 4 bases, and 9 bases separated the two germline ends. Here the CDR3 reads CASRLGGTEAFF. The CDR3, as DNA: TGTGCCAGTAGATTAGGGGGCACTGAAGCTTTCTTT. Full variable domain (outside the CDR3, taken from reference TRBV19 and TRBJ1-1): DGGITQSPKYLFRKEGQNVTLSCEQNLNHDAMYWYRQDPGQGLRLIYYSQIVNDFQKGDIAEGYSVSREKKESFPLTVTSAQKNPTAFYLCASRLGGTEAFFGQGTRLTVV.

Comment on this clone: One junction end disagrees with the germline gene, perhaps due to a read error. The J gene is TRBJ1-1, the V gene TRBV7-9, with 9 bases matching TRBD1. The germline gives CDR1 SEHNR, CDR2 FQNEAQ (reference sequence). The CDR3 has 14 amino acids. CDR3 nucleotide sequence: TGTTCCAGCAGCCAGACAGGGGGTTGGACTGAAGCTTTCTTT. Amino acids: CSSSQTGGWTEAFF.

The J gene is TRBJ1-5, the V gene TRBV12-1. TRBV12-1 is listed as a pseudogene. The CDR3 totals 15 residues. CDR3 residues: CASSPRGPSNQPQHF. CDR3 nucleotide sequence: TGTGCCAGCAGCCCCCGCGGGCCCAGCAATCAGCCCCAGCATTTT.

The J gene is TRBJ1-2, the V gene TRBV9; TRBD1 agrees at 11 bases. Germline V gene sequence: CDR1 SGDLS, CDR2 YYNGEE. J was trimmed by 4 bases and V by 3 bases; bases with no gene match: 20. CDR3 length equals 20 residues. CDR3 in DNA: TGTGCCAGCAGCGGACGGACAGGGGGCGCGACAGGGGGTTTAGGCTATGGCTACACCTTC. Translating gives CASSGRTGGATGGLGYGYTF.

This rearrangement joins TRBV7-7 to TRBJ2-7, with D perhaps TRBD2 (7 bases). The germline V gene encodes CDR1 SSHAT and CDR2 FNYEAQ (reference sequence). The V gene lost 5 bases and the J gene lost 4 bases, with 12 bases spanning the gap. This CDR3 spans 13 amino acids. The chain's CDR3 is CASSTGREYEQYF. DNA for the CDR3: TGTGCCAGCAGCACAGGGCGGGAGTACGAGCAGTACTTC. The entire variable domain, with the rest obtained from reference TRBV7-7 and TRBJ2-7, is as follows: GAGVSQSPRYKVTKRGQDVTLRCDPISSHATLYWYQQALGQGPEFLTYFNYEAQPDKSGLPSDRFSAERPEGSISTLTIQRTEQRDSAMYRCASSTGREYEQYFGPGTRLTVT.

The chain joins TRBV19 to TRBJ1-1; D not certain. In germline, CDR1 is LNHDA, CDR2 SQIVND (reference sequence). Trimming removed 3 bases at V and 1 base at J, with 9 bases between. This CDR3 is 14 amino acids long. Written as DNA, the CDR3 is TGTGCCAGTAGTATCGGCGGATGGAACACTGAAGCTTTCTTT. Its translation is CASSIGGWNTEAFF.

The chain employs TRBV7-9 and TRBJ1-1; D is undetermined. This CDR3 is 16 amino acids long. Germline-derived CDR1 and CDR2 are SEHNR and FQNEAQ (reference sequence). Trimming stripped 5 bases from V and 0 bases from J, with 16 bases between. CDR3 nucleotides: TGTGCCAGCAGCCCCCTCTGGTCTGGCATGAACACTGAAGCTTTCTTT. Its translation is CASSPLWSGMNTEAFF.

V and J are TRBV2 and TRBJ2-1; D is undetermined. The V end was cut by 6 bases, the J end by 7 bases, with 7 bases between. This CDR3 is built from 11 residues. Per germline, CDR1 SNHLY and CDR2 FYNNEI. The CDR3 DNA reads TGTGCCAGCAGGCTAGTAAATGAGCAGTTCTTC. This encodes CASRLVNEQFF.

CDR3 sequence (DNA): TGCAGCGTTGAAGATGCATTGGGCCGGGGGACTGAAGCTTTCTTT. As protein: CSVEDALGRGTEAFF. V gene TRBV29-1 combines with J gene TRBJ1-1, with TRBD1 as a possible D gene (5 bases). The CDR3 is 15 amino acids. The V end lost 0 bases, the J end lost 5 bases, and 16 bases lay between the germline ends. Germline V CDR1 and CDR2: SQVTM, ANQGSEA. Full variable domain (rest looked up from reference TRBV29-1 and TRBJ1-1): SAVISQKPSRDICQRGTSLTIQCQVDSQVTMMFWYRQQPGQSLTLIATANQGSEATYESGFVIDKFPISRPNLTFSTLTVSNMSPEDSSIYLCSVEDALGRGTEAFFGQGTRLTVV.

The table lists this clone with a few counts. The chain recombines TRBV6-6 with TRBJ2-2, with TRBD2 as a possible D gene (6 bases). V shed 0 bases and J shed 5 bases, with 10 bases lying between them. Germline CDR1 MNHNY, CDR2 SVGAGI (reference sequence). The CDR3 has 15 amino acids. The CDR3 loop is CASSYSRGGTGELFF. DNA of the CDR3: TGTGCCAGCAGTTACTCGCGGGGAGGAACCGGGGAGCTGTTTTTT.

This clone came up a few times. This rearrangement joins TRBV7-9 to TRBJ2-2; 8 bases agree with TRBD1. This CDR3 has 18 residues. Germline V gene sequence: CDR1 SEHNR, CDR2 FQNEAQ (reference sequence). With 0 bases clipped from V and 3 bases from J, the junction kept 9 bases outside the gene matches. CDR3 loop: CASSLARTGIGDTGELFF. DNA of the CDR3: TGTGCCAGCAGCTTAGCAAGGACAGGGATAGGGGACACCGGGGAGCTGTTTTTT.

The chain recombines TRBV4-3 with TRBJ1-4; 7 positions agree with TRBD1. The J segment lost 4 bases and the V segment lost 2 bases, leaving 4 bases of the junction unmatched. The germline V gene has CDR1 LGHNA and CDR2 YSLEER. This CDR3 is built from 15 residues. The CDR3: CASSQNQGGNEKLFF. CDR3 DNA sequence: TGCGCCAGCAGCCAAAACCAGGGGGGTAATGAAAAACTGTTTTTT.